These T cell receptor beta chains were read from a single sample in a study of blood T cell repertoires in COVID-19. Clones were read by immunoSEQ multiplex PCR, and TCRdb kept only the in-frame ones, dropping some. The repertoire holds 350,000 to 450,000 clones, with 75% to 90% as singletons. The sequenced material came from peripheral blood. Receptors originate from a woman aged 55-69 years with COVID-19, enrolled during active disease. CDR3s include the opening cysteine and the closing phenylalanine or tryptophan. A D gene is named only where the DNA matches it firmly.

cdr3_length	d_call	v_call	j_call	cdr3_aa
14	TRBD1	TRBV3-1/TRBV3-2	TRBJ2-1	CASSLGQGGNEQFF
14	NA	TRBV6-5	TRBJ1-6	CASNFGQIDSPLHF
14	NA	TRBV6-5	TRBJ1-1	CASSYSIQGTEAFF
11	NA	TRBV20-1	TRBJ1-3	CSASQGNTIYF
13	TRBD1	TRBV2	TRBJ2-2	CASALDREGELFF
13	NA	TRBV7-8	TRBJ2-1	CASSLRGYNEQFF
13	NA	TRBV27	TRBJ2-7	CASSPQTRGEQYF
17	TRBD2	TRBV2	TRBJ2-3	CASSETPGTSTTDTQYF
14	NA	TRBV5-6	TRBJ2-3	CASIPPGGTDTQYF
14	TRBD1	TRBV6-6	TRBJ1-2	CASSPGQGNYGYTF
13	TRBD2	TRBV10-1	TRBJ2-3	CASSSGIRDTQYF
14	NA	TRBV7-3	TRBJ2-5	CASSRSGQKETQYF
14	TRBD2	TRBV4-3	TRBJ2-7	CASSSGLAGGEQYF
13	NA	TRBV19	TRBJ1-5	CASSTQRYQPQHF
13	NA	TRBV12-3/TRBV12-4	TRBJ2-3	CASLGGRSDTQYF
13	NA	TRBV19	TRBJ2-1	CASSQGQVNEQFF
16	TRBD2	TRBV15	TRBJ2-1	CATSRGIAGGKGEQFF
15	TRBD1	TRBV11-1	TRBJ1-1	CASRNDRVYASEAFF
15	TRBD2	TRBV2	TRBJ2-1	CASRVTSGNYNEQFF
16	TRBD2	TRBV27	TRBJ2-3	CASSRLAATSTDTQYF
14	NA	TRBV21-1	TRBJ2-7	CASSKDGGDHEQYF
14	NA	TRBV29-1	TRBJ2-2	CSVTGHKNTGELFF
17	TRBD1	TRBV3-1/TRBV3-2	TRBJ2-2	CASSQVAGQGWAGELFF
19	TRBD2	TRBV5-1	TRBJ2-7	CASSPGLAGGGVTPIEQYF
14	TRBD2	TRBV2	TRBJ2-3	CASSVSSGGATQYF
14	TRBD1	TRBV7-9	TRBJ2-7	CASSSGTGKDEQYF
14	TRBD1	TRBV5-6	TRBJ2-7	CASSLTGARYEQYF
16	NA	TRBV7-6	TRBJ1-5	CASSFAPGYSNQPQHF
17	NA	TRBV9	TRBJ2-1	CASSVARTGVSYNEQFF
17	NA	TRBV15	TRBJ1-2	CATSRTRRVSRVDGYTF
14	NA	TRBV7-6	TRBJ2-7	CASSLGRSSYEQYF
14	NA	TRBV5-1	TRBJ2-1	CASSLNSQYNEQFF
15	TRBD2	TRBV19	TRBJ2-5	CASSRERGGQETQYF
17	TRBD2	TRBV10-3	TRBJ2-2	CATSGASGGQNTGELFF
14	TRBD1	TRBV9	TRBJ2-5	CASSAPTGGGTQYF
13	NA	TRBV7-9	TRBJ2-1	CASRALAKNEQFF
14	NA	TRBV6-2/TRBV6-3	TRBJ1-2	CASSFSTRSYGYTF
16	NA	TRBV3-1/TRBV3-2	TRBJ2-2	CASSQWVSGNTGELFF
14	TRBD2	TRBV5-6	TRBJ2-7	CASSQFGLAYEQYF
15	NA	TRBV18	TRBJ2-7	CASSDLGLSPHEQYF
14	TRBD1	TRBV7-9	TRBJ1-2	CASTERQGNYGYTF
14	NA	TRBV6-5	TRBJ2-7	CASSRTSHSYEQYF
16	TRBD2	TRBV19	TRBJ2-1	CASRSAGGSSYNEQFF
17	TRBD2	TRBV7-9	TRBJ2-3	CASSARLAIFGTDTQYF
13	TRBD1	TRBV2	TRBJ1-2	CASSGTGYYGYTF
14	NA	TRBV6-5	TRBJ1-1	CASSWSGAGTEAFF
16	TRBD1	TRBV7-9	TRBJ1-2	CASSHPLQGLGYGYTF
16	NA	TRBV5-6	TRBJ2-5	CASSLGPKGGQETQYF
13	NA	TRBV27	TRBJ1-6	CASSSVRGSPLHF
15	NA	TRBV9	TRBJ2-2	CASSVARGIPGELFF
15	TRBD2	TRBV2	TRBJ2-2	CASNGLAGNTGELFF
12	NA	TRBV6-5	TRBJ1-3	CASRSIENTIYF
14	TRBD1	TRBV2	TRBJ1-6	CASTPQGENSPLHF